The entry below gives a single T cell receptor beta chain sequence along with its context. This entry belongs to a study of blood T cell repertoires in COVID-19. Study summary: The study drew acute and convalescent COVID-19 samples from the United States, Italy and Spain. PBMCs, B-cell-depleted T cells, or T cells provided the cDNA or gDNA that made up the material.

How the authors handled the data: For nucleated cells, counts were estimated from reference gene primer amplification. TCRdb keeps only in-frame clones here, not all; method: immunoSEQ multiplex PCR. V, J and clone size are those of that table, while D and trimming were read from the DNA. The table shows some 160,000 clones, with more than 75% occurring only once. Source material: peripheral blood. This receptor was identified in a man between 60 and 75 years old with acute or convalescent COVID-19.

CDR3 DNA sequence: TGTGCCAGCAGCTTAGTGGCGGCGGGAGGGCTAAATAATGAGCAGTTCTTC. Its translation: CASSLVAAGGLNNEQFF. The rearrangement uses TRBV11-3 and TRBJ2-1, with 9 bases matching TRBD2. V was clipped by 1 base and J by 7 bases; unmatched bases: 11. There are 17 residues in the CDR3. CDR1 and CDR2 from the germline V gene are SGHNT and YENEEA.